This T cell receptor beta chain emerged from a study of CD8 T cells in Susac syndrome. Germline V CDR1 and CDR2: SGHTA, FQGNSA. V shed 5 bases and J shed 6 bases, with 10 bases lying between them. CDR3 size: 12 residues. Sequencing of TCR beta drew on CD8+ and CD4+ T cells from blood. TEMRA cells were enriched by FACS, and CD4+ and CD8+ T cells were negatively isolated. cDNA came from roughly 0.53 to 1 ug RNA primed by random hexamers. MiXCR, run by TCRdb on the immunoSEQ multiplex PCR reads, gives a single entry per CDR3 protein. The sample lists 100,000 to 150,000 distinct CDR3 sequences; 85% to 95% were seen once.

The source is a human donor with multiple sclerosis. The V and J genes are TRBV7-2 and TRBJ1-2; no firm D call. Source material: CD8+ T cells from PBMCs. The CDR3: CASSPGRDGYTF. The CDR3 bases are TGTGCCAGCAGCCCTGGGAGGGATGGCTACACCTTC.